These 32 T cell receptor beta chains originate from one sample sequenced in a study of cytomegalovirus exposure and HLA in healthy donors. Researchers ran the PCR with 60 Vbeta and 13 Jbeta primers. TCRdb's table, derived via immunoSEQ multiplex PCR, lists solely in-frame clones and lacks some. The sample has about 170,000 clones, about four fifths seen once. The specimen sequenced was PBMCs. These receptor sequences come from a woman younger than 35 in good health and CMV-seropositive.

The chain links TRBV7-6 to TRBJ1-1; D not resolved. The CDR3 contains 13 residues. V was cut by 1 base and J by 6 bases, with 9 bases left in between. The germline gives CDR1 SGHVS, CDR2 FNYEAQ. CDR3 sequence: CASSLDSAAEAFF. CDR3 nucleotides: TGTGCCAGCAGCTTAGATTCCGCGGCTGAAGCTTTCTTT.

The rearrangement links TRBV7-8 to TRBJ2-7, with 7 bases matching TRBD1. The CDR3 sequence is 16 residues long. V dropped 5 bases and J dropped 10; count of bases not matched to a gene: 20. Germline V gene lookup returns CDR1 SGHVS and CDR2 FQNEAQ. As DNA, the CDR3 is TGTGCCAGCAGCCCCCGTGAGCGACAGGGCGCCGCCCCCCAGTACTTC. It translates to CASSPRERQGAAPQYF.

The V and J genes are TRBV27 and TRBJ2-7; weak D call: TRBD1 (6 bases). The V and J ends lost 4 bases and 5 bases respectively, with 24 bases between them. The CDR3 is made up of 17 amino acids. Germline CDR1 is MNHEY and CDR2 is SMNVEV (reference sequence). The CDR3 bases are TGTGCCAGCAGTTCGTACCAGTCCAGCAGGGGAGTCAACGAGCAGTACTTC. Translation gives CASSSYQSSRGVNEQYF.

The chain uses TRBV28 and TRBJ1-2; D possibly corresponds to TRBD1 (6 bases). In germline, CDR1 is MDHEN, CDR2 SYDVKM. V was clipped by 6 bases and J by 8 bases, with 16 bases between them. The CDR3 covers 13 residues. CDR3 sequence: CASRLGAPRGYTF. The CDR3 DNA is TGTGCCAGCAGATTGGGGGCCCCACGCGGCTACACCTTC.

V gene TRBV15 combines with J gene TRBJ2-1; possible D gene TRBD1, 6 bases. The germline V gene has CDR1 LNHNV and CDR2 YYDKDF (reference sequence). The length of the CDR3 is 15 residues. Trimming left V 1 base short and J 3 bases short, with 10 bases between. In DNA form, the CDR3 reads TGTGCCACCAGCAGAGCAGGGGCCCACTACAATGAGCAGTTCTTC. Encoded protein: CATSRAGAHYNEQFF.

The V gene is TRBV5-1, the J gene TRBJ2-7; the match to TRBD2 covers 9 bases. V lost 0 bases to trimming and J lost 5 bases; unmatched junction nucleotides: 6. The CDR3 has 15 amino acids. Germline loops: CDR1 SGHRS, CDR2 YFSETQ. CDR3 in amino acids: CASSLEVAGADEQYF. The CDR3 DNA reads TGCGCCAGCAGCTTGGAGGTAGCGGGGGCCGACGAGCAGTACTTC.

The rearrangement links TRBV2 to TRBJ2-6; the match to TRBD1 covers 8 bases. V was clipped by 9 bases and J by 2 bases; unmatched bases: 6. Germline assignment: CDR1 SNHLY and CDR2 FYNNEI. The CDR3 has 15 amino acids. CDR3 in amino acids: CARNIQGAGANVLTF. In DNA, the CDR3 is TGTGCCAGAAACATACAGGGGGCTGGGGCCAACGTCCTGACTTTC.

This chain links TRBV6-6 with TRBJ2-5, with 7 bases fitting TRBD2. With 5 bases clipped from V and 7 bases from J, the junction kept 13 bases outside the gene matches. CDR1 and CDR2 from the germline V gene are MNHNY and SVGAGI (reference sequence). This CDR3 has 15 residues. The CDR3 sequence: CASSRASGDGGTQYF. DNA of the CDR3: TGTGCCAGCAGTAGGGCTAGCGGCGACGGAGGGACCCAGTACTTC.

The chain has TRBV6-4 and TRBJ2-3; 9 bases map to TRBD2. V shed 9 bases and J 6 bases; nucleotides not matched to a gene: 19. The V gene's germline CDR1 is MRHNA and CDR2 SNTAGT. This CDR3 comprises 17 residues. The CDR3 bases are TGTGCCAGGGGGGAGTTTTATAGCGGGGGCTCCCCCGATACGCAGTATTTT. This codes for CARGEFYSGGSPDTQYF.

This sequence joins TRBV5-4 and TRBJ2-7; 10 bases map to TRBD1. The germline V gene encodes CDR1 SGHNT and CDR2 YYREEE (reference sequence). The CDR3 has 15 residues. The junction had 10 bases not matched to a gene; V was cut back by 5 bases and J by 5 bases. This chain's CDR3 is CASSRPGQGIHEQYF. DNA for the CDR3: TGTGCCAGCAGTCGTCCGGGACAGGGGATTCACGAGCAGTACTTC.

This sequence joins TRBV7-6 and TRBJ2-3; 7 nucleotides agree with TRBD1. This CDR3 contains 14 residues. Germline V lookup: CDR1 SGHVS, CDR2 FNYEAQ. J lost 6 bases, V lost 5 bases, and 8 bases had no gene match. CDR3 nucleotide sequence: TGTGCCAGCAGCCCGCTGAGGGGGCGGGATACGCAGTATTTT. This gives the protein CASSPLRGRDTQYF.

The chain is built from TRBV11-2 and TRBJ2-4; 10 positions agree with TRBD2. The CDR3 runs 16 residues. Trimming removed 5 bases from V and 2 bases from J; junction bases left unmatched: 6. Germline V gives CDR1 SGHAT, CDR2 FQNNGV. CDR3 sequence (DNA): TGTGCCAGCAGCGCCGGACTAGCGGACACCAAAAACATTCAGTACTTC. This translates into CASSAGLADTKNIQYF.

The V and J genes are TRBV2 and TRBJ2-7, with TRBD1 matching 7 bases. The trim removed 6 bases at V and 2 bases at J, leaving 4 bases unmatched. Germline V gene sequence: CDR1 SNHLY, CDR2 FYNNEI. The CDR3 is made up of 13 amino acids. CDR3 residues: CASSPQGTYEQYF. CDR3 coding DNA: TGTGCCAGCAGCCCACAGGGGACCTACGAGCAGTACTTC.

In its sample, this clone was seen a few times. This rearrangement joins TRBV13 to TRBJ1-1; D unclear. This CDR3 is 16 amino acids long. Germline CDR1 PRHDT, CDR2 FYEKMQ (reference sequence). V was pared by 2 bases and J by 0 bases, with 13 bases between. This chain's CDR3 is CASSLMRSGVNTEAFF. CDR3 sequence (DNA): TGTGCCAGCAGCTTAATGAGGAGCGGGGTGAACACTGAAGCTTTCTTT.

V is TRBV6-1 and J is TRBJ1-6; D remains unclear. V lost 11 bases and J 8 bases, leaving 10 bases between the germline ends. The CDR3 has 11 amino acids. Germline loops: CDR1 MNHNS, CDR2 SASEGT. CDR3 residues: CAYGLDSPLHF. CDR3 coding DNA: TGTGCCTACGGGTTAGATTCACCCCTCCACTTT.

This chain joins TRBV30 and TRBJ2-1, with D tentatively TRBD2 (5 bases). Germline CDR1 and CDR2: GTSNPN and SVGIG (reference sequence). This CDR3 comprises 12 residues. V lost 3 bases and J 7 bases, leaving 10 bases between the germline ends. CDR3 DNA sequence: TGTGCCTGGAGCCACGGAGGTAATGAGCAGTTCTTC. Translated: CAWSHGGNEQFF.

This clone was observed once. The rearrangement uses TRBV5-8 and TRBJ1-5, with D perhaps matching TRBD1 (5 bases). Germline CDR1 is SGHTS and CDR2 is YDEGEE. This CDR3 region has 14 residues. Between the trimmed V and J ends, which lost 0 bases and 4 bases, there was a span of 8 bases. The CDR3 sequence: CASSLVGGNQPQHF. The DNA for the CDR3 is TGTGCCAGCAGCTTGGTGGGGGGGAATCAGCCCCAGCATTTT.

This clone came up a few times. This chain connects TRBV2 to TRBJ1-5; no reliable D call. CDR1 is SNHLY and CDR2 is FYNNEI in the germline V gene. The length of the CDR3 is 15 residues. V lost 0 bases and J 6 bases, leaving 12 bases between the germline ends. CDR3 sequence reads: CASSEALGGFQPQHF. CDR3 nucleotides: TGTGCCAGCAGTGAAGCGCTCGGAGGGTTTCAGCCCCAGCATTTT.

V usage is TRBV9 and J usage is TRBJ2-6, with TRBD2 matching 11 bases. Losses at the gene ends were 4 bases for V and 1 base for J; bases not matched to a gene: 13. CDR3 length: 20 amino acids. Germline loops: CDR1 SGDLS, CDR2 YYNGEE. Here the CDR3 DNA reads TGTGCCAGCAGCCCGACTTATCTACTAGCGGGGGCGTCTGGGGCCAACGTCCTGACTTTC. This translates into CASSPTYLLAGASGANVLTF.

This clone was observed a few times. V gene TRBV11-3 combines with J gene TRBJ2-1; 7 positions agree with TRBD1. V was pared by 5 bases and J by 6 bases, with 7 bases of the junction left unmatched. This CDR3 has 14 residues. Germline-derived CDR1 and CDR2 are SGHNT and YENEEA. CDR3 nucleotide sequence: TGTGCCAGCAGCGGAAGGGACAGTAGCAATGAGCAGTTCTTC. This sequence encodes CASSGRDSSNEQFF.

The CDR3 DNA follows: TGTGCCCTAATAGCGACGGGGGGCTACACCTTC. It codes for CALIATGGYTF. V is TRBV30 and J is TRBJ1-2; D remains unclear. V lost 8 bases to trimming and J lost 8 bases, with 15 bases between them. Germline-derived CDR1 and CDR2 are GTSNPN and SVGIG (reference sequence). The CDR3 runs 11 residues.

The rearrangement uses TRBV27 and TRBJ2-6; D unresolved. The CDR3 contains 19 residues. CDR1 and CDR2 (germline): MNHEY, SMNVEV (reference sequence). The V end lost 4 bases, the J end lost 0 bases, and 19 bases lay between the germline ends. CDR3 amino acids: CASSSRGPGTSSGANVLTF. The CDR3 DNA is TGTGCCAGCAGTTCCCGTGGGCCAGGCACCTCCTCTGGGGCCAACGTCCTGACTTTC. The full variable domain, with the rest looked up from reference TRBV27 and TRBJ2-6, is EAQVTQNPRYLITVTGKKLTVTCSQNMNHEYMSWYRQDPGLGLRQIYYSMNVEVTDKGDVPEGYKVSRKEKRNFPLILESPSPNQTSLYFCASSSRGPGTSSGANVLTFGAGSRLTVL.

This chain uses TRBV6-5 with TRBJ2-1; D ambiguous. This CDR3 is 15 amino acids long. V was clipped by 0 bases and J by 8 bases, with 14 bases between them. Germline CDR1 is MNHEY and CDR2 is SVGAGI. The CDR3 nucleotides read TGTGCCAGCAGTTACTCGGGCCTAATCGAAGATGAGCAGTTCTTC. It specifies CASSYSGLIEDEQFF.

As regards this clone: The sample holds other DNA sequences that translate to the same CDR3. The chain is built from TRBV4-3 and TRBJ1-1; D gene unclear. Trimming took off 0 bases at V and 4 bases at J, with 15 bases between the two ends. CDR1 is LGHNA, CDR2 YSLEER, per germline. The CDR3 is made up of 16 amino acids. The CDR3 region has the DNA TGCGCCAGCAGCCAAGATGAGCGGGAGGCGGCCACTGAAGCTTTCTTT. Translation: CASSQDEREAATEAFF.

This clone was seen only once. The rearrangement links TRBV2 to TRBJ1-5; D is unclear. Germline lookup yields CDR1 SNHLY and CDR2 FYNNEI. This CDR3 is 13 amino acids long. Deletions cut 7 bases from V and 3 bases from J, with 10 bases between. The CDR3, as DNA: TGTGCCAGCAAGAGGGATCCCAATCAGCCCCAGCATTTT. Amino acid sequence: CASKRDPNQPQHF.

The chain is built from TRBV10-3 and TRBJ1-4; D gene unclear. The germline CDR1 and CDR2 sequences are ENHRY and SYGVKD. The V end was cut by 0 bases, the J end by 4 bases, with 9 bases between. The CDR3 extends over 15 amino acids. The CDR3 coding sequence is TGTGCCATCAGTGAGTCGGTCAGTTTTAATGAAAAACTGTTTTTT. Its protein is CAISESVSFNEKLFF.

The genes are TRBV19 and TRBJ1-2; 9 bases are a match to TRBD1. V gave up 4 bases and J gave up 4 bases; unmatched junction bases: 13. The germline gives CDR1 LNHDA, CDR2 SQIVND (reference sequence). The CDR3 sequence is 17 residues long. The CDR3 sequence is CASSNRDRVQYGYGYTF. CDR3 DNA sequence: TGTGCCAGTAGTAACCGGGACAGGGTCCAATACGGCTATGGCTACACCTTC.

V usage is TRBV6-5 and J usage is TRBJ2-5, with D hard to call. The CDR3 totals 14 residues. V lost 2 bases and J lost 5, with 12 bases in between. Germline CDR1 reads MNHEY; CDR2 reads SVGAGI. The CDR3 reads CASSYDRLMETQYF. The CDR3 DNA follows: TGTGCCAGCAGTTACGATCGGTTAATGGAGACCCAGTACTTC.

V gene TRBV6-1 combines with J gene TRBJ1-2; unclear D gene. This CDR3 has 13 residues. V was pared by 8 bases and J by 1 base, with 11 bases between. The germline V gene has CDR1 MNHNS and CDR2 SASEGT. The CDR3 loop is CASGFGNNYGYTF. The CDR3 nucleotides are TGTGCCAGCGGTTTCGGGAATAACTATGGCTACACCTTC.

The chain uses TRBV4-3 and TRBJ2-2; unclear D gene. There are 16 residues in the CDR3. Between the trimmed V and J ends, which lost 2 bases and 4 bases, there was a span of 14 bases. CDR1 LGHNA and CDR2 YSLEER come from the germline V gene. The CDR3 is CASSQLSGAVTGELFF. CDR3 sequence (DNA): TGCGCCAGCAGCCAACTATCAGGTGCAGTCACCGGGGAGCTGTTTTTT.

J is TRBJ2-3 and V is TRBV6-4, with TRBD2 identical over 11 bases. CDR1 MRHNA and CDR2 SNTAGT come from the germline V gene. CDR3 length: 14 residues. V was pared by 4 bases and J by 4 bases, with 1 base of the junction left unmatched. Here the CDR3 reads CASSVAGGPDTQYF. In DNA form, the CDR3 reads TGTGCCAGCAGTGTAGCGGGGGGGCCAGATACGCAGTATTTT.

The J gene is TRBJ2-4, the V gene TRBV19, with D hard to call. CDR1 is LNHDA, CDR2 SQIVND, per germline (reference sequence). The CDR3 has 15 residues. Trimming left V 1 base short and J 10 bases short, with 17 bases between. CDR3 loop: CASSIVSSGIGIQYF. CDR3 in DNA: TGTGCCAGTAGTATAGTGTCGTCAGGTATTGGGATTCAGTACTTC.